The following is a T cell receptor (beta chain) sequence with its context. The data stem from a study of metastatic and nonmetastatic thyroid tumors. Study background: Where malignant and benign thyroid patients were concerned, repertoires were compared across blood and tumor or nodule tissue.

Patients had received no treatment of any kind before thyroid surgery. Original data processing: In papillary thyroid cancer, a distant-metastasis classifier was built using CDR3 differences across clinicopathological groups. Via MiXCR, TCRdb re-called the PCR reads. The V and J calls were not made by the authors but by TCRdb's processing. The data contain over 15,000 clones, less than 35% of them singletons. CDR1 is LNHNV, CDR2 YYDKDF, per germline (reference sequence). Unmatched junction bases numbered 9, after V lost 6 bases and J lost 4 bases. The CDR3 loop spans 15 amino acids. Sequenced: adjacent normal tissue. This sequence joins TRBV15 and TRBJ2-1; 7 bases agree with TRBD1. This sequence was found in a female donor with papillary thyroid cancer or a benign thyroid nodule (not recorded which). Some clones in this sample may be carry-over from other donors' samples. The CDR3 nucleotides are TGTGCCACCAGTACCGGACAGGATTTATACAATGAGCAGTTCTTC. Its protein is CATSTGQDLYNEQFF.